This T cell receptor beta chain was found in a study of vaccination and CD4 T cells after COVID-19. The wider study: There were six male and four female convalescents, and two of them were Hispanic. Cellular stimulation was performed using overlapping spike peptides derived from SARS-CoV-2, HCoV-NL63, HCoV-OC43 and HCoV-229E.

Treatment described: roughly 10-day PBMC culture with coronavirus spike peptide pools or control peptides (ViraFEST assay). The authors replaced half the medium with fresh IL-2 medium on days 3 and 7. General study results and limits: Convalescent patients displayed spike mono-reactivity in 304 of 307 vaccine-specific clones.

Cultured CD4+ T cell DNA underwent sequencing with the Oncomine TCR Beta short-read assay. TCRdb used MiXCR to reprocess the PCR reads, holding one entry per CDR3 protein. This table holds about 20,000 distinct CDR3 sequences, around 63% found once. The CDR3 runs to 14 residues. Germline CDR1 SGHVS, CDR2 FQNEAQ. Trimming removed 5 bases from V and 5 bases from J, with 15 bases in between. This clonotype was recorded a few times. The antigen remains unidentified. The chain is built from TRBV7-8 and TRBJ1-2; D is perhaps TRBD1 (6 bases). Input material: CD4+ T cells from blood, cultured in vitro. This TCR was sampled from a human donor who had recovered from COVID-19. The CDR3 region is CASSREGGWYGYTF. DNA of the CDR3: TGTGCCAGCAGCCGCGAGGGGGGTTGGTATGGCTACACCTTC.